The clone carrying this T cell receptor (beta chain) was seen a few times. The entry originates in a study of shared clonotypes between healthy human individuals. The CDR3 consists of 12 residues. Germline assignment: CDR1 SNHLY and CDR2 FYNNEI. V lost 5 bases and J 3 bases, leaving 8 bases between the germline ends. The assay was immunoSEQ multiplex PCR, and TCRdb's table has in-frame clones only and misses some. Among roughly 1,100,000 clones listed, 60% to 80% were seen once. The sequencing input was memory CD4+ T cells sorted from blood. The subset here: CD45RA-negative fraction. This clonotype originated in a man between 18 and 35 years old in good health. V is TRBV2 and J is TRBJ2-7, with no clear D. The CDR3 DNA reads as TGTGCCAGCAGTCCAGTCAACTACGAGCAGTACTTC. Translated: CASSPVNYEQYF.